This T cell receptor (beta chain) was captured by sequencing in a study of control samples from healthy donors and cancer patients. Using immunoSEQ multiplex PCR, the repertoire was profiled, and TCRdb retains in-frame clones only, with some absent. Here the sample spans under 450,000 clones, around nine tenths being singletons. This CDR3 is 15 amino acids long. V was shortened by 0 bases and J by 1 base, with 10 bases between the two germline ends. Germline V CDR1 and CDR2: SGHDT, YYEEEE. The chain recombines TRBV5-6 with TRBJ1-1; no clear D gene. The sample taken for sequencing was PBMCs. This clonotype was obtained from a man aged 40-55 years with head and neck cancer. This CDR3 is CASSLDSLRNTEAFF. For the CDR3, the DNA is TGTGCCAGCAGCTTGGACAGTTTAAGGAACACTGAAGCTTTCTTT.